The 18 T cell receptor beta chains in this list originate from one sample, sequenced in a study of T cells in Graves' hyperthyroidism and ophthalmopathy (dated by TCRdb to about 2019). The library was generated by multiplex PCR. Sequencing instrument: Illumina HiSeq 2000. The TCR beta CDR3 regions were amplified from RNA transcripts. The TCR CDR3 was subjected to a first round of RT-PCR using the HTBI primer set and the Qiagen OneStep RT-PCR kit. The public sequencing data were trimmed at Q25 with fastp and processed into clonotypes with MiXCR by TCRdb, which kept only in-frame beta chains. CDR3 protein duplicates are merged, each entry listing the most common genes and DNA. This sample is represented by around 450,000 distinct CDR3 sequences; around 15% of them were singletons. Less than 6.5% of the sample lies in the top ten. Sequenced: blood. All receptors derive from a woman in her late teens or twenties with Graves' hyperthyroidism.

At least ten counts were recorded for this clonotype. The CDR3 nucleotides read TGCAGTGCTAGAGATCCGGACCGGGAGATCAACGAGCAGTACTTC. It encodes CSARDPDREINEQYF. The rearrangement joins TRBV20-1 to TRBJ2-7, with TRBD2 as a possible D gene (6 bases). V gave up 0 bases and J gave up 5 bases, with 17 bases separating them. From germline, CDR1 is DFQATT and CDR2 SNEGSKA (reference sequence). The CDR3 is 15 amino acids.

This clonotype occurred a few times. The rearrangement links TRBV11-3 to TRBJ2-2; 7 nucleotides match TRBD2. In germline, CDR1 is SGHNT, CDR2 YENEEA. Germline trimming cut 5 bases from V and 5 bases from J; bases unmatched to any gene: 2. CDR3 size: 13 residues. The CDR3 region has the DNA TGTGCCAGCAGCCAAGCGGGGACCGGGGAGCTGTTTTTT. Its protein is CASSQAGTGELFF.

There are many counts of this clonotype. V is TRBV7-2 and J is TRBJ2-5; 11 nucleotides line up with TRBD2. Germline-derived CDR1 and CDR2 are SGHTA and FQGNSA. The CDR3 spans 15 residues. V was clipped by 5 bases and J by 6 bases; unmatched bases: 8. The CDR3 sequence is CASSLTTSGRQTQYF. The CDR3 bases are TGTGCCAGCAGCCTGACCACTAGCGGGAGACAGACCCAGTACTTC.

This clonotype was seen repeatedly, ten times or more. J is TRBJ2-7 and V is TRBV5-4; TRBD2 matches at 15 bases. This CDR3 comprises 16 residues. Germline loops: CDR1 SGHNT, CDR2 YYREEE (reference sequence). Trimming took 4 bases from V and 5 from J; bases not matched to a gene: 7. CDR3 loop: CASSPSGTSGRNEQYF. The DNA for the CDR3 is TGTGCCAGCAGCCCTTCCGGGACTAGCGGGAGGAACGAGCAGTACTTC.

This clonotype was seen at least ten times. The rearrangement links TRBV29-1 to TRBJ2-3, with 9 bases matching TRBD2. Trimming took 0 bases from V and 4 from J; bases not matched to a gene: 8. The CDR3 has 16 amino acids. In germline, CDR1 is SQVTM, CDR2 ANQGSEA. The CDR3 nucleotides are TGCAGCGTTGAAGATCAGGTAGCGGGAGAGGCAGATACGCAGTATTTT. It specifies CSVEDQVAGEADTQYF.

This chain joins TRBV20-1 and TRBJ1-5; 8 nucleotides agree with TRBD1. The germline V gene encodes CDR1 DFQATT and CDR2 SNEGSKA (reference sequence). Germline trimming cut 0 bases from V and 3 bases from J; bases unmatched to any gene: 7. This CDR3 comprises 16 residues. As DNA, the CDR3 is TGCAGTGCTAGAGACTTGGCAGGGGGCTTCAATCAGCCCCAGCATTTT. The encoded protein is CSARDLAGGFNQPQHF.

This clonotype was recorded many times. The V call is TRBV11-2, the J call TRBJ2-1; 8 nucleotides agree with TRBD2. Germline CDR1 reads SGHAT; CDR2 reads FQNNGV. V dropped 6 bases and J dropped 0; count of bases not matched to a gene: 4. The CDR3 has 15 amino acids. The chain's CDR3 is CASRKRGSSYNEQFF. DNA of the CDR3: TGTGCCAGCAGGAAGCGGGGGAGCTCCTACAATGAGCAGTTCTTC.

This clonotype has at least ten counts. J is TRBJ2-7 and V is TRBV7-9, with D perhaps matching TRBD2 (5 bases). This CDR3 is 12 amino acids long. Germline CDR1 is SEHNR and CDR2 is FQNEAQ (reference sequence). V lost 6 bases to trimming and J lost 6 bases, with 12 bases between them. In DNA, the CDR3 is TGTGCCAGCAGTACGGGCCGGGGCGAGCAGTACTTC. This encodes CASSTGRGEQYF.

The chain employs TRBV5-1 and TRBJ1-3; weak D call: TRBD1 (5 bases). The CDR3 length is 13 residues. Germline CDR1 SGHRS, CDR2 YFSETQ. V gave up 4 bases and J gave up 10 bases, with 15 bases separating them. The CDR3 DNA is TGCGCCAGCAGCGTCATAGGGGAAACGACCATATATTTT. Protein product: CASSVIGETTIYF. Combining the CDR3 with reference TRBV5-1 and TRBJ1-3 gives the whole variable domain KAGVTQTPRYLIKTRGQQVTLSCSPISGHRSVSWYQQTPGQGLQFLFEYFSETQRNKGNFPGRFSGRQFSNSRSEMNVSTLELGDSALYLCASSVIGETTIYFGEGSWLTVV.

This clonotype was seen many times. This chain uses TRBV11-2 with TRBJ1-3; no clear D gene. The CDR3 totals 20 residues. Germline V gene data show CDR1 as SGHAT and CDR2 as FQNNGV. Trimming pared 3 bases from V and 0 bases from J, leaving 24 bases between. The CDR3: CASSFLRQEAATSSGNTIYF. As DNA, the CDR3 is TGTGCCAGCAGCTTCCTTCGGCAAGAGGCCGCTACATCCTCTGGAAACACCATATATTTT.

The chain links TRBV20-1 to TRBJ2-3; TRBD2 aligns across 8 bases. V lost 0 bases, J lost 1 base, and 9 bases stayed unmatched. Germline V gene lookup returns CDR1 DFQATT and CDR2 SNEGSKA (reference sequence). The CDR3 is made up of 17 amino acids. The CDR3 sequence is CSARDLSGRMGTDTQYF. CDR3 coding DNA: TGCAGTGCTAGAGACCTCAGCGGGAGAATGGGCACAGATACGCAGTATTTT.

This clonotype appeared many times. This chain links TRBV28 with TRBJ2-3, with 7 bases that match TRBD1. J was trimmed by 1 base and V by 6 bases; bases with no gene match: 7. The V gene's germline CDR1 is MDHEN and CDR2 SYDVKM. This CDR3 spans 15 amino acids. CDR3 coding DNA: TGTGCCAGCAGCTCGACAGGGTTTGGCACAGATACGCAGTATTTT. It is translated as CASSSTGFGTDTQYF. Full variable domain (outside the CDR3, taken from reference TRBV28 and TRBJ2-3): DVKVTQSSRYLVKRTGEKVFLECVQDMDHENMFWYRQDPGLGLRLIYFSYDVKMKEKGDIPEGYSVSREKKERFSLILESASTNQTSMYLCASSSTGFGTDTQYFGPGTRLTVL.

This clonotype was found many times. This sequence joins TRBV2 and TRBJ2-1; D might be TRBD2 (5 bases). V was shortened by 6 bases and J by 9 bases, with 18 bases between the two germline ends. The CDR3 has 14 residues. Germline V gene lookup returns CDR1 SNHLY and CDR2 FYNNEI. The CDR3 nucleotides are TGTGCCAGCAGCGGACCAGGCGGGCAAGGTGAGCAGTTCTTC. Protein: CASSGPGGQGEQFF. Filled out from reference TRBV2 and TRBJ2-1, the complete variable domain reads EPEVTQTPSHQVTQMGQEVILRCVPISNHLYFYWYRQILGQKVEFLVSFYNNEISEKSEIFDDQFSVERPDGSNFTLKIRSTKLEDSAMYFCASSGPGGQGEQFFGPGTRLTVL.

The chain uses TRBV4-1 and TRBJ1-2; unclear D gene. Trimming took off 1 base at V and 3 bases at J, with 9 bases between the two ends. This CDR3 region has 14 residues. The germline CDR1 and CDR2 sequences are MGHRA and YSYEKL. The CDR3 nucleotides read TGCGCCAGCAGCCAAGTGGGCTCGGACTATGGCTACACCTTC. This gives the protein CASSQVGSDYGYTF.

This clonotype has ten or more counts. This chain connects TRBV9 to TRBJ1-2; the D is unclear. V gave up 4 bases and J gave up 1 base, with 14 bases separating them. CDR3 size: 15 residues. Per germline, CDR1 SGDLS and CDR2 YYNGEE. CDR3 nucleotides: TGTGCCAGCAGCCCATTGTCCGGGGTTAACTATGGCTACACCTTC. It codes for CASSPLSGVNYGYTF.

The CDR3 DNA sequence: TGTGCCAGCAGTTCCGGGGACAGGGCCAATTCACCCCTCCACTTT. Translating gives CASSSGDRANSPLHF. V usage is TRBV12-3 or TRBV12-4 and J usage is TRBJ1-6; TRBD1 matches 9 bases. V trimming: 4 bases; J trimming: 7 bases; junction bases outside the gene matches: 5. This CDR3 is built from 15 residues.

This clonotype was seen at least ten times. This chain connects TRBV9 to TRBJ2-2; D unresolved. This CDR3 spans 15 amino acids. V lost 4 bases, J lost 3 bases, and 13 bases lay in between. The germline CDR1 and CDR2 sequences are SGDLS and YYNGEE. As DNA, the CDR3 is TGTGCCAGCAGCCCGTCGGCCGGATACACCGGGGAGCTGTTTTTT. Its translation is CASSPSAGYTGELFF.

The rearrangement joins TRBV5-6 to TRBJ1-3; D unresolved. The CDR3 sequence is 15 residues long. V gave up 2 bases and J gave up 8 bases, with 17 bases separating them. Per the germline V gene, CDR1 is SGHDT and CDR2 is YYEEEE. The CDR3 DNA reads TGTGCCAGCAGCTTTCGGCGGGGAGGCCGGGACACCATATATTTT. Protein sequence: CASSFRRGGRDTIYF.